These 30 T cell receptor beta chains came from one sample sequenced in a study of shared clonotypes between healthy human individuals. Only in-frame clones appear in the TCRdb table, and some are missing; sequencing was by immunoSEQ multiplex PCR. The sample yields 490,000 or so clones, around three quarters seen once. Sequenced input: PBMCs. The origin of the receptors is a woman between 40 and 50 years old in good health. Some clones in this sample may be carry-over from other donors' samples.

J is TRBJ2-1 and V is TRBV6-4, with 11 positions matching TRBD2. Germline lookup yields CDR1 MRHNA and CDR2 SNTAGT. J was trimmed by 9 bases and V by 1 base; bases with no gene match: 2. The CDR3 covers 14 residues. The CDR3: CASSDLAGGVEQFF. The DNA of the CDR3 is TGTGCCAGCAGTGACTTAGCGGGAGGGGTTGAGCAGTTCTTC.

This clone is medium-sized within its sample. In the same sample, other DNA sequences code for this CDR3. The CDR3 nucleotides read TGTGCCAGCAGCCCACCAGTAGTCGGACAGGTGATGAACACTGAAGCTTTCTTT. This sequence encodes CASSPPVVGQVMNTEAFF. The genes are TRBV7-9 and TRBJ1-1; 7 nucleotides line up with TRBD1. This CDR3 is built from 18 residues. Per germline, CDR1 SEHNR and CDR2 FQNEAQ (reference sequence). The junction had 15 bases not matched to a gene; V was cut back by 5 bases and J by 0 bases.

This chain connects TRBV9 to TRBJ2-1, with 9 bases fitting TRBD2. V lost 2 bases to trimming and J lost 5 bases; unmatched junction nucleotides: 5. Germline values: CDR1 SGDLS, CDR2 YYNGEE. The CDR3 runs 15 residues. The CDR3 nucleotides are TGTGCCAGCAGCGTTGGGACTAGCTTTCACAATGAGCAGTTCTTC. Its protein product is CASSVGTSFHNEQFF.

This chain connects TRBV14 to TRBJ1-3, with a tentative D call TRBD1 (6 bases). Trimming took off 2 bases at V and 2 bases at J, with 7 bases between the two ends. CDR3 size: 14 residues. Germline values: CDR1 SGHDN, CDR2 FVKESK. Here the CDR3 reads CASSQPGAGNTIYF. The DNA of the CDR3 is TGTGCCAGCAGCCAACCAGGGGCTGGAAACACCATATATTTT.

Turning to this clone: The same CDR3 can be traced to other DNA sequences in this sample. The rearrangement links TRBV29-1 to TRBJ2-5, with D possibly being TRBD2 (5 bases). The CDR3 length is 12 residues. The V end was cut by 3 bases, the J end by 4 bases, with 9 bases between. The germline V gene encodes CDR1 SQVTM and CDR2 ANQGSEA. As DNA, the CDR3 is TGCAGCGTTGAGGAGGCGGGAGAGACCCAGTACTTC. The encoded protein is CSVEEAGETQYF.

A word on this clone: A junction boundary mismatches the germline segment, possibly from a read error. In DNA form, the CDR3 reads TGTGCCTGGAGTCGGGACAGGGCCGCTAGGGCCTTC. Translated, it gives CAWSRDRAARAF. This rearrangement joins TRBV30 to TRBJ1-2, with 9 bases lining up with TRBD1. The CDR3 has 12 amino acids. Germline CDR1 is GTSNPN and CDR2 is SVGIG (reference sequence).

The chain combines TRBV15 with TRBJ1-6; D is unclear. Looked up from germline, CDR1 is LNHNV and CDR2 is YYDKDF (reference sequence). The CDR3 covers 15 residues. Trimming pared 0 bases from V and 4 bases from J, leaving 7 bases between. For the CDR3, the DNA is TGTGCCACCAGCAGAGAAGGGAGATATAATTCACCCCTCCACTTT. This gives the protein CATSREGRYNSPLHF.

This chain links TRBV15 with TRBJ2-7; the D gene is possibly TRBD1 (6 bases). Germline assignment: CDR1 LNHNV and CDR2 YYDKDF (reference sequence). This CDR3 is 14 amino acids long. V was pared by 5 bases and J by 4 bases, with 15 bases between. This CDR3 is CATSPSPQGYEQYF. The CDR3 DNA is TGTGCCACCAGCCCCTCCCCACAGGGATACGAGCAGTACTTC.

This clone was observed a few times. The chain recombines TRBV29-1 with TRBJ2-7; no reliable D call. The CDR3 covers 12 residues. Looked up from germline, CDR1 is SQVTM and CDR2 is ANQGSEA. With 3 bases removed from V and 3 bases from J, the gap between germline ends came to 9 bases. CDR3 sequence reads: CSVDPGLYEQYF. The CDR3 region has the DNA TGCAGCGTTGATCCCGGTCTCTACGAGCAGTACTTC.

This clone has at least ten counts. V gene TRBV28 combines with J gene TRBJ1-4; D is possibly TRBD1 (6 bases). The CDR3 sequence is 15 residues long. V was clipped by 7 bases and J by 7 bases, with 19 bases between them. Per the germline V gene, CDR1 is MDHEN and CDR2 is SYDVKM. The CDR3 spells CASNLNGQGSEKLFF. DNA for the CDR3: TGTGCCAGCAACCTCAACGGGCAGGGGAGTGAAAAACTGTTTTTT.

The J gene is TRBJ1-1, the V gene TRBV4-1; D possibly corresponds to TRBD1 (6 bases). V was shortened by 0 bases and J by 6 bases, with 14 bases between the two germline ends. Looked up from germline, CDR1 is MGHRA and CDR2 is YSYEKL. The CDR3 has 15 residues. CDR3 coding DNA: TGCGCCAGCAGCCAAGATGGGGGCCTTTGGGCTGAAGCTTTCTTT. The encoded protein is CASSQDGGLWAEAFF.

CDR3 sequence: CASSTYGTGSSYEQYF. DNA of the CDR3: TGTGCCAGCAGCACCTACGGGACTGGCAGCTCCTACGAGCAGTACTTC. This sequence joins TRBV7-2 and TRBJ2-7; D may be TRBD2 (6 bases). The V end lost 5 bases, the J end lost 0 bases, and 17 bases lay between the germline ends. Germline CDR1 SGHTA, CDR2 FQGNSA. The CDR3 runs 16 residues.

CDR3 nucleotides: TGTGCCAGCAGTGACGCTCCGGGACAGGGTGGAACCAAAAACATTCAGTACTTC. Encoded protein: CASSDAPGQGGTKNIQYF. The chain has TRBV6-1 and TRBJ2-4; 9 bases agree with TRBD1. Germline V gene data show CDR1 as MNHNS and CDR2 as SASEGT. This CDR3 has 18 residues. V was pared by 3 bases and J by 2 bases, with 11 bases of the junction left unmatched.

The genes are TRBV28 and TRBJ2-3; 10 bases align to TRBD2. The CDR3 extends over 16 amino acids. V dropped 7 bases and J dropped 0; count of bases not matched to a gene: 7. Per the germline V gene, CDR1 is MDHEN and CDR2 is SYDVKM. The chain's CDR3 is CASIPSGGSSTDTQYF. The CDR3 coding sequence is TGTGCCAGCATCCCTAGCGGGGGCTCTAGCACAGATACGCAGTATTTT. Using reference TRBV28 and TRBJ2-3 for the parts outside the CDR3, the full variable domain is DVKVTQSSRYLVKRTGEKVFLECVQDMDHENMFWYRQDPGLGLRLIYFSYDVKMKEKGDIPEGYSVSREKKERFSLILESASTNQTSMYLCASIPSGGSSTDTQYFGPGTRLTVL.

The chain combines TRBV5-1 with TRBJ1-2; maybe TRBD1 (6 bases). Per germline, CDR1 SGHRS and CDR2 YFSETQ. This CDR3 is 17 amino acids long. V lost 3 bases and J 5 bases, leaving 23 bases between the germline ends. CDR3 residues: CASSSEGTGGTSYGYTF. CDR3 sequence (DNA): TGCGCCAGCAGCTCGGAGGGGACCGGGGGCACATCATATGGCTACACCTTC.

This clone was counted at least ten times. The genes are TRBV5-1 and TRBJ1-1, with D unclear. Between the trimmed V and J ends, which lost 0 bases and 1 base, there was a span of 13 bases. The CDR3 is made up of 16 amino acids. Germline lookup yields CDR1 SGHRS and CDR2 YFSETQ. In nucleotides, the CDR3 is TGCGCCAGCAGCTTGGTGGCAGGTCGGCAGAACACTGAAGCTTTCTTT. This translates into CASSLVAGRQNTEAFF.

A word on this clone: Other DNA variants within this sample encode the same CDR3. In nucleotides, the CDR3 is TGTGCCAGCAGTTTTTCTTGGGCTGGGGAAGAAAAACTGTTTTTT. It encodes CASSFSWAGEEKLFF. The chain is built from TRBV28 and TRBJ1-4; D ambiguous. CDR1 is MDHEN and CDR2 is SYDVKM in the germline V gene. The V gene lost 3 bases and the J gene lost 8 bases, with 16 bases spanning the gap. The CDR3 totals 15 residues.

J is TRBJ2-7 and V is TRBV6-5; possible D gene TRBD2, 5 bases. V gave up 6 bases and J gave up 2 bases, with 14 bases separating them. Germline V gives CDR1 MNHEY, CDR2 SVGAGI. The CDR3 length is 14 residues. The DNA for the CDR3 is TGTGCCAGCAGACGCCCCGTCGGGACCTACGAGCAGTACTTC. The encoded protein is CASRRPVGTYEQYF.

The chain employs TRBV7-8 and TRBJ1-2, with 8 bases matching TRBD1. Losses at the gene ends were 5 bases for V and 4 bases for J; bases not matched to a gene: 3. The length of the CDR3 is 13 residues. The germline CDR1 and CDR2 sequences are SGHVS and FQNEAQ. The CDR3 nucleotides are TGTGCCAGCAGCCCGGGACAGGTCTATGGCTACACCTTC. Amino acid sequence: CASSPGQVYGYTF.

This clone was recorded a few times. This chain links TRBV18 with TRBJ1-5; D unresolved. CDR1 and CDR2 (germline): KGHSH, LQKENI. This CDR3 spans 17 amino acids. The V end was cut by 3 bases, the J end by 1 base, with 16 bases between. This chain's CDR3 is CASSPLGPGMSNQPQHF. DNA for the CDR3: TGTGCCAGCTCACCGCTGGGCCCAGGTATGAGCAATCAGCCCCAGCATTTT.

This clone was seen only once. V is TRBV5-1 and J is TRBJ2-3; unclear D gene. Trimming left V 0 bases short and J 1 base short, with 6 bases between. CDR1 and CDR2 (germline): SGHRS, YFSETQ. This CDR3 is built from 14 residues. DNA for the CDR3: TGCGCCAGCAGCTTGGAGGTGCGCACAGATACGCAGTATTTT. Translated, it gives CASSLEVRTDTQYF.

This clone was detected once. The V and J genes are TRBV28 and TRBJ1-2; 11 nucleotides agree with TRBD1. V dropped 3 bases and J dropped 6; count of bases not matched to a gene: 6. Germline loops: CDR1 MDHEN, CDR2 SYDVKM. This CDR3 is 15 amino acids long. The CDR3 DNA is TGTGCCAGCAGTTTCCCGGACAGGGGGCGGGATGGCTACACCTTC. It codes for CASSFPDRGRDGYTF.

This chain links TRBV6-4 with TRBJ2-2; possibly TRBD1 or TRBD2 for D (5 bases each). CDR3 length: 16 residues. Trimming took off 4 bases at V and 0 bases at J, with 12 bases between the two ends. The germline V gene has CDR1 MRHNA and CDR2 SNTAGT. CDR3 sequence reads: CASSGYVGANTGELFF. The CDR3 region has the DNA TGTGCCAGCAGTGGCTACGTGGGGGCGAACACCGGGGAGCTGTTTTTT.

The chain employs TRBV5-1 and TRBJ2-2, with D uncertain. Per the germline V gene, CDR1 is SGHRS and CDR2 is YFSETQ. CDR3 length: 16 amino acids. With 0 bases removed from V and 0 bases from J, the gap between germline ends came to 9 bases. CDR3 in DNA: TGCGCCAGCAGCTTGGATGGAGCCCCGAACACCGGGGAGCTGTTTTTT. Its protein product is CASSLDGAPNTGELFF. Combining the CDR3 with reference TRBV5-1 and TRBJ2-2 gives the whole variable domain KAGVTQTPRYLIKTRGQQVTLSCSPISGHRSVSWYQQTPGQGLQFLFEYFSETQRNKGNFPGRFSGRQFSNSRSEMNVSTLELGDSALYLCASSLDGAPNTGELFFGEGSRLTVL.

A note on this clone: This CDR3 is also generated by other DNA sequences in the sample. V usage is TRBV28 and J usage is TRBJ2-7; no reliable D call. Between the trimmed V and J ends, which lost 8 bases and 3 bases, there was a span of 5 bases. Germline CDR1 reads MDHEN; CDR2 reads SYDVKM. The CDR3 contains 10 residues. CDR3 DNA sequence: TGTGCCAGCTCGGGCTACGAGCAGTACTTC. This sequence encodes CASSGYEQYF.

The J gene is TRBJ2-3, the V gene TRBV4-3, with unresolved D. Trimming cost V 5 bases and J 1 base, with 10 bases left between them. CDR3 length: 14 amino acids. The germline gives CDR1 LGHNA, CDR2 YSLEER. The CDR3 loop reads CASSIEHRTDTQYF. The CDR3 DNA sequence: TGCGCCAGCAGCATAGAACACCGCACAGATACGCAGTATTTT.

This clone occurred once. The genes are TRBV19 and TRBJ1-5; D remains ambiguous. CDR1 LNHDA and CDR2 SQIVND come from the germline V gene (reference sequence). Trimming removed 5 bases from V and 4 bases from J, with 6 bases in between. The CDR3 runs to 12 residues. CDR3: CASSAINQPQHF. The CDR3 DNA reads TGTGCCAGTAGTGCGATTAATCAGCCCCAGCATTTT.

The CDR3 coding sequence is TGTGCCAGCTCACCGGGACAGGTTCAAGAGCAGTACTTC. The encoded protein is CASSPGQVQEQYF. V is TRBV18 and J is TRBJ2-7; 8 nucleotides match TRBD1. V was pared by 3 bases and J by 7 bases, with 5 bases of the junction left unmatched. The germline V gene has CDR1 KGHSH and CDR2 LQKENI. The CDR3 length is 13 residues.

Comments on this clone: One end of the junction varies from germline; a read error may be responsible. V gene TRBV20-1 combines with J gene TRBJ2-7; TRBD2 agrees at 7 bases. Germline V gives CDR1 DFQATT, CDR2 SNEGSKA (reference sequence). The CDR3 is 11 residues long. The CDR3 loop is CSASFGGRVHF. CDR3 in DNA: TGCAGTGCTAGTTTTGGAGGGAGGGTCCACTTC.

This rearrangement joins TRBV5-4 to TRBJ2-1; 8 positions match TRBD2. CDR1 is SGHNT, CDR2 YYREEE, per germline (reference sequence). V lost 0 bases to trimming and J lost 5 bases; unmatched junction nucleotides: 7. The CDR3 covers 16 residues. The CDR3 is CASSLASGGPHNEQFF. CDR3 in DNA: TGTGCCAGCAGCTTGGCTTCGGGAGGGCCCCACAATGAGCAGTTCTTC.